This TCR beta chain was recorded in a study of technical replicates of blood from a few donors. The CDR3 has 15 amino acids. With 1 base removed from V and 4 bases from J, the gap between germline ends came to 11 bases. Germline CDR1 reads MNHEY; CDR2 reads SVGAGI. Sequencing used immunoSEQ multiplex PCR; TCRdb keeps in-frame clones, though not all of them. The data show tens of thousands of clones, roughly 93% seen once. The sequenced sample was T cells isolated from PBMCs. The TCR was taken from a human donor in good health. V usage is TRBV6-5 and J usage is TRBJ2-1; the D gene is possibly TRBD2 (5 bases). CDR3 residues: CASSYYRAAYNEQFF. The CDR3 DNA sequence: TGTGCCAGCAGTTACTACCGAGCGGCATACAATGAGCAGTTCTTC.